This T cell receptor beta chain was identified in a study of T cell responses to AZD1222 COVID-19 vaccine. Clones were sequenced by immunoSEQ multiplex PCR, and TCRdb holds only the in-frame ones, with some missing. In the table there are 170,000 or so clones, about nine tenths of which are singletons. Remarks on this clone: Antigen unknown.

The CDR3 runs to 16 residues. Trimming left V 0 bases short and J 2 bases short, with 10 bases between. Germline CDR1 reads LGHNA; CDR2 reads YSLEER. Study observations and caveats: Spike-wide coverage was observed for vaccine-associated CD4 TCRs, with dominant responses at 160-218 and 743-854. Repertoire sampling was restricted to post-peak T cell response timepoints.

This specimen was peripheral blood, taken on day 0 of AZD1222 vaccination. This sequence was found in an adult in good health. V gene TRBV4-3 combines with J gene TRBJ2-2; a possible D gene is TRBD1 (5 bases). CDR3 nucleotides: TGCGCCAGCAGCCAAGAACCCCAGGGCAACACCGGGGAGCTGTTTTTT. Protein: CASSQEPQGNTGELFF.